These T cell receptor beta chains were read from a single sample in a study of blood T cell repertoires in COVID-19. Using immunoSEQ multiplex PCR, the repertoire was profiled, and TCRdb retains in-frame clones only, with some absent. The sample includes a few hundred thousand clones, approximately 88% seen only once; the top ten take just under 1%. The sample comprised PBMCs or T cells enriched from blood (not recorded which). These receptors were collected from a woman in her twenties or thirties who had recovered from COVID-19. Both conserved end residues are part of each CDR3. A D gene is named only where the DNA matches it firmly.

d_call,v_call,cdr3_length,cdr3_aa
TRBD1,TRBV20-1,15,CSASDPQGAQNEQYF
TRBD2,TRBV5-4,16,CASSSVPSGVNNEQFF
NA,TRBV7-9,15,CASSLAKNTNSPLHF
TRBD1,TRBV9,20,CASSVAPPRTGGPSGNTIYF
TRBD2,TRBV5-1,16,CASSLLAGGSYNEQFF
NA,TRBV3-1/TRBV3-2,14,CASSRDIANEKLFF
TRBD1,TRBV29-1,14,CSARLGQGGSTLHF
NA,TRBV9,14,CASSPPNRNSPLHF
NA,TRBV13,15,CASSLLREGHTEAFF
NA,TRBV4-3,12,CASSQPSYEQYF
NA,TRBV30,13,CAWTKSGTYEQYF
TRBD1,TRBV5-1,21,CASSSGSGQGAGDVKNTEAFF
NA,TRBV2,12,CASVGRAYEQYF
NA,TRBV2,14,CASSEGGGSNGYTF
TRBD2,TRBV15,14,CATSRDLAVNEQYF
NA,TRBV19,15,CASSIVRGGWDEQFF
TRBD2,TRBV27,15,CASSLSAGLAAEQFF
NA,TRBV28,14,CASSFGGEGNTIYF
NA,TRBV7-9,16,CASSLRRGLTNEKLFF
NA,TRBV10-3,15,CAISEGRQGAGELFF
TRBD2,TRBV7-2,16,CASSFTSVGVDNEQFF
NA,TRBV5-1,13,CASSLDSTYGYTF
NA,TRBV5-1,16,CASSLWEASSTDTQYF
TRBD1,TRBV6-5,12,CASSTPTGLLFF
NA,TRBV7-8,14,CASSSLLTNEKLFF
NA,TRBV7-9,14,CASSLIRLNYGYTF
TRBD1,TRBV7-8,21,CASSLVSPDRGLLKSETEAFF
NA,TRBV30,15,CAWSRLGQISSPLHF
NA,TRBV9,18,CASSVGPPGLPNTGELFF
TRBD2,TRBV30,13,CACLLADRYEQYF
TRBD1,TRBV30,14,CAWRQGLAKNIQYF
TRBD2,TRBV4-2,13,CASSQPGLEGQFF
TRBD1,TRBV24-1,15,CATSAPQGVPYEQYF
TRBD1,TRBV19,13,CASSPSPGGDAFF
TRBD1,TRBV10-3,16,CAILRTGLPNTGELFF
NA,TRBV5-1,14,CASSPGAGEETQYF
NA,TRBV3-1/TRBV3-2,19,CASSQDFFSSGSLNYGYTF
TRBD1,TRBV5-1,14,CASSHGQGRTEAFF
TRBD2,TRBV7-2,17,CASSPRRTSGTANIQYF
TRBD2,TRBV4-2,13,CASGWTSLETQYF
TRBD1,TRBV7-9,14,CASSTTGNPQPQHF
TRBD1,TRBV6-4,13,CASSADRGTEAFF
TRBD1,TRBV7-7,16,CASSLTPGTEYNEQFF
TRBD1,TRBV3-1/TRBV3-2,15,CASSQEFSGGFEAFF
TRBD2,TRBV24-1,21,CATSDPYNRLAGVANTGELFF
NA,TRBV5-1,12,CASSGYQETQYF
NA,TRBV5-1,14,CASSLESGYYGYTF
NA,TRBV11-2,15,CASSLVGHINTEAFF
TRBD2,TRBV7-2,14,CASNFGTSYNEQFF